This is a list of T cell receptor beta chains from one sample in a study of spatial heterogeneity in lung cancer. TCRdb re-called the 5' RACE reads through MiXCR, storing one row per CDR3 protein. This sample has some 120,000 distinct CDR3 sequences, with roughly an eighth found just once. This material consisted of PBMCs, taken at follow-up. The receptor source for this set is a male donor with early-stage non-small cell lung cancer. Each CDR3 is given with its conserved first and last residue. D genes are given only for firm matches. Clone size is given for some rows only: seen once, a few or many times, or a class if the clone is expanded.

d_call,clone_size,j_call,v_call,cdr3_aa,cdr3_nt
TRBD1,many,TRBJ2-7,TRBV28,CASSLHRDRGRYEQYF,TGTGCCAGCAGTTTGCACCGGGACAGGGGTAGGTACGAGCAGTACTTC
-,many,TRBJ1-5,TRBV4-2,CASSQQVNQPQHF,TGTGCCAGCAGCCAGCAGGTCAATCAGCCCCAGCATTTT
-,-,TRBJ2-6,TRBV28,CASSLPPGSGANVLTF,TGTGCCAGCAGTTTACCCCCCGGGTCGGGGGCCAACGTCCTGACTTTC
-,-,TRBJ1-5,TRBV6-1,CASTYRWQDSNQPQHF,TGTGCCAGCACCTATCGATGGCAGGATAGCAATCAGCCCCAGCATTTT
-,few,TRBJ1-6,TRBV27,CASTLSGSYNSPLHF,TGTGCCAGCACCTTGTCGGGGAGCTATAATTCACCCCTCCACTTT
-,many,TRBJ1-5,TRBV7-8,CASSLESLGGAQHF,TGTGCCAGCAGCTTAGAGTCCCTAGGGGGGGCCCAGCATTTT
-,many,TRBJ1-4,TRBV12-3/TRBV12-4,CASHGQNNEKLFF,TGTGCCTCGCACGGACAGAATAATGAAAAACTGTTTTTT
-,few,TRBJ2-7,TRBV10-3,CAISERYEQYF,TGTGCCATCAGTGAGCGCTACGAGCAGTACTTC
TRBD1,-,TRBJ2-1,TRBV10-3,CAISAGTGVNEQFF,TGTGCCATCAGCGCCGGGACAGGCGTCAATGAGCAGTTCTTC
-,many,TRBJ2-7,TRBV29-1,CSGRRGEAQYF,TGCAGCGGGAGGAGGGGAGAAGCGCAGTACTTC
TRBD1,-,TRBJ1-2,TRBV28,CASGSRGFYGYTF,TGTGCCAGCGGATCCAGGGGGTTCTATGGCTACACCTTC